This TCR beta chain was identified during a study of blood T cells in healthy people across ages. The CDR3 is 16 residues long. Germline CDR1 and CDR2: SGHDT and YYEEEE. Every sample yielded at least 6.5 million isolated PBMCs. This clonotype was detected only a few times. The use of a sample-barcoded 5' primer and a J-beta primer mix characterized a second PCR of about 7 to 12 cycles. TCRdb redid the calling of the 5' RACE reads with MiXCR, one entry per CDR3 protein. The table has approximately 780,000 distinct CDR3 sequences, around a quarter seen once. These data are also associated with another study on T cells of mothers and their children. That investigation notes: Each 15 ul cDNA reaction used approximately 1.5 ug RNA; all RNA was used.

The chain joins TRBV5-6 to TRBJ2-5; possible D gene TRBD1, 5 bases. The DNA end is a closer match to TRBJ2-1, so the J assignment may be wrong. The sequence was obtained from a boy aged 10-17 years in good health. Source material: blood. CDR3 residues: CASSLARRDGCGEQFF. CDR3 sequence (DNA): TGTGCCAGCAGCTTGGCACGCAGGGATGGATGCGGTGAGCAGTTCTTC.